This T cell receptor beta chain was observed in a study of radiation and T cells in renal cell carcinoma. Study details: Nephrectomy followed 15 Gy stereotactic body radiation by 4 weeks.

Libraries were prepared by immunoSEQ multiplex PCR; TCRdb keeps only in-frame clonotypes and omits some of them. This table has about 130,000 clones, 85% to 90% appearing once. Germline V gene sequence: CDR1 SEHNR, CDR2 FQNEAQ (reference sequence). This CDR3 is built from 14 residues. Trimming removed 4 bases from V and 0 bases from J, with 7 bases in between. Study conclusions and caveats: Top tumor clonotypes rose in blood 2 weeks post-radiation, then contracted.

To note about this clone: The antigen is unknown.

The time point: blood 2 weeks post-SBRT. Treatment here: 15 Gy SBRT to primary tumor, nephrectomy 4 weeks later. Here the sequenced sample was blood, taken from a patient whose treatment included radiotherapy and nephrectomy. V is TRBV7-9 and J is TRBJ1-5; no definite D call. This TCR came from a woman in her seventies with renal cell carcinoma. CDR3 in amino acids: CASSSDSSNQPQHF. CDR3 sequence (DNA): TGTGCCAGCAGCTCCGACTCTAGCAATCAGCCCCAGCATTTT.